The clone carrying this T cell receptor beta chain was recorded a few times. The antigen remains undetermined. The PCR used 60 Vbeta and 13 Jbeta primers. The method was immunoSEQ multiplex PCR; TCRdb's version includes in-frame clones alone and lacks a portion of them. The repertoire includes under 110,000 clones, about two thirds of them detected once, and 2.8% sits in the top ten. CDR3 length: 16 residues. Per the germline V gene, CDR1 is MDHEN and CDR2 is SYDVKM. J gave up 7 bases and V 5 bases, and 13 bases lay outside the gene matches. This specimen belongs to a study of cytomegalovirus exposure and HLA in healthy donors. Study results and caveats: Exclusion applied to some V segments, including TRBV6-2 and TRBV6-3, as they were indistinguishable. Serostatus for CMV was the only available immune exposure information. Other equally common chains were less clonally expanded than HLA-associated TCR beta chains, a later analysis showed. There were three CMV-associated chains whose specificity for CMV antigens was confirmed in vitro.

The sequenced sample was PBMCs. The source of this sequence is a female donor in good health and CMV-seronegative. This chain connects TRBV28 to TRBJ1-4; 7 bases fit TRBD1. CDR3 protein: CASSPRPQGWSEKLFF. Written as DNA, the CDR3 is TGTGCCAGCAGTCCCCGACCACAGGGGTGGAGTGAAAAACTGTTTTTT.